This TCR beta chain was recovered during a study of monozygotic twins with inflammatory bowel disease. Whole-study results and caveats: Individual T cell subtypes were not distinguishable.

Whole blood served as the source of total RNA, and no T cell sorting took place. Remarks on this clonotype: As yet, its antigen is unknown.

This CDR3 is 17 amino acids long. Germline V lookup: CDR1 LNHDA, CDR2 SQIVND (reference sequence). The input for each TCR library was roughly 3,800 ng of total RNA. Following a re-call of the 5' RACE reads, TCRdb has one entry per CDR3 protein and lacks DNA. The sample yields 420,000 or so distinct CDR3 sequences, of which the top ten take up approximately 2.3%. The specimen sequenced was blood. The sequence came from a human donor with ulcerative colitis or Crohn's disease, or a healthy co-twin of an affected twin (not recorded which). V gene TRBV19 combines with J gene TRBJ2-2; with no DNA, the TCRdb D assignment of TRBD1 cannot be verified. This CDR3 is CASSILLGQGNTGELFF.